This entry is about one TCR beta chain. The data belong to a study of shared clonotypes between healthy human individuals. Germline loops: CDR1 MDHEN, CDR2 SYDVKM. With V trimmed by 10 bases and J by 0 bases, 9 bases remained unmatched. The CDR3 covers 15 residues. Sequencing used immunoSEQ multiplex PCR; TCRdb keeps in-frame clones, though not all of them. Of about 1.9 million clones listed, 93% are singletons. The naive CD8 subset, CD45RO-negative cells positively selected for CCR7, excluded terminally differentiated effector memory CD45RA+ cells. Recent vaccinations or acute infections were absent in the healthy HIV-negative adult donors.

This rearrangement joins TRBV28 to TRBJ2-1; 7 nucleotides align to TRBD1. This TCR came from a young man in good health. Some clones in this sample may be carry-over from other donors' samples. The sample taken for sequencing was naive CD8+ T cells from PBMCs. The DNA of the CDR3 is TGTGCCATCGTGAGCAGGGGGTTCTCCTACAATGAGCAGTTCTTC. It yields the protein CAIVSRGFSYNEQFF.